A single sample gave rise to the 10 T cell receptor beta chains below, sequenced in a study of Graves' ophthalmopathy and Graves' hyperthyroidism. RNA transcripts served as template for amplifying TCR beta CDR3 sequences. The workflow started with a first-round RT-PCR run with HTBI primers and then moved on to a second-round multiplex PCR. TCRdb re-derived calls from the multiplex PCR reads in MiXCR, one entry per CDR3 protein. The sample includes almost 750,000 distinct CDR3 sequences, roughly two fifths of them seen just once. The sequencing input was peripheral blood. The origin of the receptors is an adult man with Graves' ophthalmopathy.

The chain carries TRBV9 and TRBJ1-2, with 8 bases that match TRBD1. CDR3 length: 14 amino acids. CDR1 and CDR2 from the germline V gene are SGDLS and YYNGEE. V was pared by 2 bases and J by 8 bases, with 8 bases of the junction left unmatched. CDR3: CASSVTDRDRGYTF. CDR3 nucleotides: TGTGCCAGCAGCGTTACGGACAGGGATCGCGGCTACACCTTC.

The chain links TRBV15 to TRBJ1-2; D remains unclear. CDR1 and CDR2 from the germline V gene are LNHNV and YYDKDF (reference sequence). V was trimmed by 3 bases and J by 4 bases, leaving 6 bases between them. The CDR3 extends over 12 amino acids. The CDR3 loop reads CATSSRSYGYTF. In nucleotides, the CDR3 is TGTGCCACCAGCAGCCGGTCCTATGGCTACACCTTC.

As concerns this clonotype: As the CDR3 is not closed by the conserved phenylalanine or tryptophan, this likely results from a read error. V is TRBV7-9 and J is TRBJ2-7, with a tentative D call TRBD2 (6 bases). The length of the CDR3 is 14 residues. CDR1 is SEHNR and CDR2 is FQNEAQ in the germline V gene (reference sequence). V was pared by 5 bases and J by 2 bases, with 13 bases between. The CDR3 here is CASSILGGTYEQYL. CDR3 in DNA: TGTGCCAGCAGCATATTGGGGGGAACCTACGAGCAGTACCTC.

This sequence joins TRBV10-3 and TRBJ2-3, with D possibly TRBD2 on 5 matching bases. The germline CDR1 and CDR2 sequences are ENHRY and SYGVKD. With 8 bases removed from V and 1 base from J, the gap between germline ends came to 16 bases. The CDR3 covers 15 residues. The CDR3 bases are TGTGCCATCGGTGGACTTTCGACTGGCACAGATACGCAGTATTTT. This translates into CAIGGLSTGTDTQYF.

The gene calls are TRBV6-5 and TRBJ2-7, with D maybe TRBD1 (6 bases). This CDR3 comprises 12 residues. In germline, CDR1 is MNHEY, CDR2 SVGAGI. The germline V and J ends were trimmed by 2 bases and 5 bases, with 7 bases remaining between them. The DNA for the CDR3 is TGTGCCAGCAGTTACAGACAGGACGAGCAGTACTTC. This codes for CASSYRQDEQYF.

This clonotype was seen only a few times. The rearrangement joins TRBV25-1 to TRBJ1-2, with D perhaps matching TRBD1 (5 bases). V gave up 5 bases and J gave up 4 bases, with 23 bases separating them. Per the germline V gene, CDR1 is MGHDK and CDR2 is SYGVNS. The CDR3 loop spans 17 amino acids. CDR3 residues: CASSPPRVGRGAYGYTF. In DNA, the CDR3 is TGTGCCAGCAGTCCCCCGAGGGTTGGCCGGGGCGCCTATGGCTACACCTTC.

This clonotype showed up many times. This sequence joins TRBV7-9 and TRBJ2-7, with D possibly being TRBD1 (5 bases). The CDR3 extends over 16 amino acids. Trimming left V 3 bases short and J 2 bases short, with 17 bases between. In germline, CDR1 is SEHNR, CDR2 FQNEAQ (reference sequence). The CDR3 loop reads CASSLSPMGQAYEQYF. CDR3 nucleotides: TGTGCCAGCAGCTTGAGCCCCATGGGGCAGGCCTACGAGCAGTACTTC.

A remark on this clonotype: Relative to the germline gene, one junction end is altered; a read error may explain this. CDR3 in amino acids: CASSGPDSGNQPQHF. The CDR3 DNA reads as TGTGCCAGCAGTGGTCCAGATTCTGGCAATCAGCCCCAGCATTTT. The J gene is TRBJ1-5, the V gene TRBV24-1, with D unresolved. The germline gives CDR1 KGHDR, CDR2 SFDVKD. The CDR3 runs to 15 residues.

The V and J genes are TRBV2 and TRBJ2-7; no definite D call. The CDR3 length is 12 residues. V lost 1 base and J 5 bases, leaving 6 bases between the germline ends. CDR1 SNHLY and CDR2 FYNNEI come from the germline V gene. CDR3 sequence reads: CASSEGVHEQYF. DNA for the CDR3: TGTGCCAGCAGTGAAGGGGTTCACGAGCAGTACTTC.

Ten or more counts support this clonotype. J is TRBJ1-5 and V is TRBV29-1, with TRBD1 as a possible D gene (5 bases). The germline CDR1 and CDR2 sequences are SQVTM and ANQGSEA. This CDR3 spans 16 amino acids. The V end lost 4 bases, the J end lost 3 bases, and 19 bases lay between the germline ends. The CDR3 region is CSVVLGRGGANQPQHF. CDR3 in DNA: TGCAGCGTTGTATTGGGACGAGGAGGGGCCAATCAGCCCCAGCATTTT. Full variable domain (missing parts from reference TRBV29-1 and TRBJ1-5): SAVISQKPSRDICQRGTSLTIQCQVDSQVTMMFWYRQQPGQSLTLIATANQGSEATYESGFVIDKFPISRPNLTFSTLTVSNMSPEDSSIYLCSVVLGRGGANQPQHFGDGTRLSIL.